Described below is a single T cell receptor (beta chain) sequence and its context. The table lists this clonotype with a few counts. This clone's antigen is unknown. The input lacks base qualities; no much larger clone sits a single base away. This sample was included in a study of T-cell reconstitution after alpha-beta-depleted transplantation in children (dated by TCRdb to the mid-2010s). Broadly, across the study: Using TCR repertoire profiling, the study followed T-cell immune reconstitution in a quantitative way in children after TCRalphabeta/CD19-depleted allogeneic hematopoietic cell transplantation. General conclusions and limits of the study: Apparently early alphabetaT-cell count recovery about two months after transplant reportedly relied on only several hundred rapidly expanded clones derived from non-depleted graft cells. In some patients, the high TCRbeta diversity seen at day 60 was put down to recipient T cells and intrathymic progenitors that had survived conditioning. Over the following months the frequencies of hyperexpanded clones went down, and after one year T-cell counts and TCRbeta diversity were mostly credited to newly produced T cells.

According to the germline V gene, CDR1 reads SGHAT and CDR2 reads FQNNGV. Inclusive of the bounding cysteine and phenylalanine, the CDR3 is 16 residues long. Kept here is only the CDR3 DNA, which spans 48 bases and is read in frame from base 1. V and J are truncated by 4 bases and 4 bases respectively, leaving an intervening sequence of 16 bases. Interpreted using the paper, the treatment or condition label stands for: allogeneic hematopoietic cell transplantation with graft depleted of TCRalphabeta T cells and CD19 B cells. The children who served as transplant recipients had been given grafts of TCRalphabeta/CD19-depleted allogeneic hematopoietic cells. Libraries were built with PCR. TCRdb shows the sequencer as Illumina HiSeq 2500. TCR libraries were prepared with molecular barcoding, using unique molecular identifiers to normalize TCRbeta repertoire quantification. Using fastp trimming at Q25 and MiXCR clonotype assembly, TCRdb reanalyzed the public sequencing data and kept in-frame beta chains. Here each entry gathers all rows of one CDR3 protein and keeps the most common genes and DNA. For this sample there are around 800,000 distinct CDR3 sequences; less than 20% appear just once. 5% of the sample belongs to the ten largest clones.

The chain uses TRBV11-2 and TRBJ2-2; the D gene lacks a confident call. This receptor was identified in a male patient younger than 18 who had a stem cell transplant for acute lymphoblastic leukemia, so the T cells may come from the graft donor. Sequenced material: PBMCs, mostly from graft donor cells, taken 360 days after TCRalphabeta/CD19-depleted stem cell transplant. CDR3 sequence: CASSSGVPPGTGELFF. In nucleotides, the sequence is TGTGCCAGCAGCTCCGGAGTCCCACCGGGCACCGGGGAGCTGTTTTTT.